This TCR beta chain was profiled in a study of identifying expanded T cells in peripheral blood. The CDR3 covers 13 residues. Germline assignment: CDR1 SGHTA and CDR2 FQGNSA. Unmatched junction bases numbered 2, after V lost 5 bases and J lost 6 bases. Profiling relied on immunoSEQ multiplex PCR, and the TCRdb table lists in-frame clones only, not all of them. The table includes approximately 81,000 clones, about 83% detected once. This chain connects TRBV7-2 to TRBJ2-2; the match to TRBD2 covers 8 bases. The sample consisted of blood. This clonotype was sampled from a person aged 18 to 75 in good health. This CDR3 is CASSPGGPGELFF. The CDR3, as DNA: TGTGCCAGCAGCCCGGGGGGGCCCGGGGAGCTGTTTTTT.